Shown below are 25 T cell receptor beta chains from a single sample sequenced in a study of blood T cell repertoires in COVID-19. Method: immunoSEQ multiplex PCR; TCRdb's copy keeps in-frame clones and lacks some. Here the sample spans 140,000 or so clones, just under 90% being singletons. Sequencing input: peripheral blood. The source of these receptors is a woman of 80 years or more with acute or convalescent COVID-19.

The genes are TRBV19 and TRBJ1-3; tentatively, D is TRBD1 (6 bases). The CDR3 loop spans 16 amino acids. V was pared by 9 bases and J by 2 bases, with 20 bases between. Germline CDR1 is LNHDA and CDR2 is SQIVND (reference sequence). CDR3 in amino acids: CASTLFTGTPGNTIYF. The CDR3 DNA reads TGTGCCAGCACCCTTTTCACAGGGACCCCTGGAAACACCATATATTTT. Variable domain in full (rest from reference TRBV19 and TRBJ1-3): DGGITQSPKYLFRKEGQNVTLSCEQNLNHDAMYWYRQDPGQGLRLIYYSQIVNDFQKGDIAEGYSVSREKKESFPLTVTSAQKNPTAFYLCASTLFTGTPGNTIYFGEGSWLTVV.

The CDR3 protein is CASRTGYEQYF. The CDR3 DNA follows: TGTGCCAGCAGGACAGGGTACGAGCAGTACTTC. V and J are TRBV2 and TRBJ2-7; 7 bases are a match to TRBD1. Losses at the gene ends were 6 bases for V and 4 bases for J; bases not matched to a gene: 0. CDR3 length equals 11 residues. CDR1 is SNHLY and CDR2 is FYNNEI in the germline V gene.

This chain joins TRBV19 and TRBJ2-5; D perhaps matches TRBD1 (5 bases). V lost 5 bases, J lost 5 bases, and 12 bases lay in between. The CDR3 is 13 amino acids. The germline V gene has CDR1 LNHDA and CDR2 SQIVND (reference sequence). DNA for the CDR3: TGTGCCAGTAGTCCAGGGCATGGGGAGACCCAGTACTTC. Residues: CASSPGHGETQYF.

This chain uses TRBV28 with TRBJ2-3, with D perhaps TRBD2 (6 bases). The CDR3 contains 15 residues. The V end lost 4 bases, the J end lost 5 bases, and 16 bases lay between the germline ends. CDR1 and CDR2 (germline): MDHEN, SYDVKM. In nucleotides, the CDR3 is TGTGCCAGCAGTTGGCCCCCTTTGGGGGGAGATACGCAGTATTTT. Amino acid sequence: CASSWPPLGGDTQYF. Using reference TRBV28 and TRBJ2-3 for the parts outside the CDR3, the full variable domain is DVKVTQSSRYLVKRTGEKVFLECVQDMDHENMFWYRQDPGLGLRLIYFSYDVKMKEKGDIPEGYSVSREKKERFSLILESASTNQTSMYLCASSWPPLGGDTQYFGPGTRLTVL.

The CDR3 loop is CASSLTGENPYGYTF. For the CDR3, the DNA is TGCGCCAGCAGCTTGACAGGCGAGAATCCCTATGGCTACACCTTC. The chain employs TRBV5-1 and TRBJ1-2; a weak D match, TRBD1 (5 bases). CDR1 SGHRS and CDR2 YFSETQ come from the germline V gene. Trimming cost V 1 base and J 4 bases, with 14 bases left between them. There are 15 residues in the CDR3.

V and J are TRBV7-9 and TRBJ2-5, with D maybe TRBD2 (6 bases). This CDR3 comprises 15 residues. Trimming shortened V by 3 bases and J by 3 bases, and 14 bases separated the two germline ends. CDR1 and CDR2 (germline): SEHNR, FQNEAQ (reference sequence). As DNA, the CDR3 is TGTGCCAGCAGCTTTAGGGCTAGCGAGGAAGAGACCCAGTACTTC. The encoded protein is CASSFRASEEETQYF.

J is TRBJ1-1 and V is TRBV6-6; no clear D gene. CDR3 length equals 14 residues. Trimming cost V 8 bases and J 1 base, with 14 bases left between them. Germline CDR1 MNHNY, CDR2 SVGAGI (reference sequence). The CDR3 loop is CASPPGSENTEAFF. Here the CDR3 DNA reads TGTGCCAGCCCCCCCGGAAGCGAGAACACTGAAGCTTTCTTT.

A remark on this clone: At the DNA level, this CDR3 is encoded by other sequences in the same sample as well. The gene calls are TRBV7-9 and TRBJ1-1; no clear D. V was trimmed by 2 bases and J by 1 base, leaving 5 bases between them. Germline CDR1 and CDR2: SEHNR and FQNEAQ (reference sequence). The CDR3 length is 13 residues. CDR3 DNA sequence: TGTGCCAGCAGCTTAACCGGGAACACTGAAGCTTTCTTT. Translated, it gives CASSLTGNTEAFF.

The chain joins TRBV28 to TRBJ1-1, with D possibly matching TRBD1 (6 bases). V lost 3 bases, J lost 6 bases, and 23 bases lay in between. The germline CDR1 and CDR2 sequences are MDHEN and SYDVKM. The CDR3 sequence is 17 residues long. The chain's CDR3 is CASSFGDTRGAYAEAFF. CDR3 DNA: TGTGCCAGCAGTTTCGGGGACACCCGGGGGGCTTACGCTGAAGCTTTCTTT.

The chain is built from TRBV18 and TRBJ2-4, with 11 positions matching TRBD2. This CDR3 has 17 residues. Germline V gives CDR1 KGHSH, CDR2 LQKENI. J lost 4 bases, V lost 3 bases, and 8 bases had no gene match. The CDR3 bases are TGTGCCAGCTCACCGTACTCTAGCGGGGGGACAAAAAACATTCAGTACTTC. Translation gives CASSPYSSGGTKNIQYF.

The chain recombines TRBV7-9 with TRBJ1-3; D remains unclear. Trimming left V 2 bases short and J 0 bases short, with 11 bases between. CDR3 length: 16 amino acids. CDR1 and CDR2 (germline): SEHNR, FQNEAQ (reference sequence). The CDR3 here is CASSLSTRGSGNTIYF. In DNA, the CDR3 is TGTGCCAGCAGCTTAAGTACCCGGGGCTCTGGAAACACCATATATTTT.

The V call is TRBV7-2, the J call TRBJ2-3; D unresolved. There are 14 residues in the CDR3. In germline, CDR1 is SGHTA, CDR2 FQGNSA. Between the trimmed V and J ends, which lost 5 bases and 4 bases, there was a span of 13 bases. The CDR3 DNA is TGTGCCAGCAGCGTCCAGGTCCCCCCAGATACGCAGTATTTT. It specifies CASSVQVPPDTQYF.

J is TRBJ2-7 and V is TRBV21-1; the table's D gene call, TRBD1, was not cross checked with the DNA. TRBV21-1 is shown as a pseudogene. The CDR3 has 15 amino acids. CDR3 region: CASEMGQIFSYEQYF. The CDR3 DNA sequence: TGTGCCAGCGAAATGGGACAGATCTTCTCCTACGAGCAGTACTTC.

This clone was recorded once. The chain couples TRBV28 to TRBJ2-5; D is uncertain. V was clipped by 5 bases and J by 2 bases, with 12 bases between them. The CDR3 has 14 amino acids. CDR1 MDHEN and CDR2 SYDVKM come from the germline V gene. The CDR3 is CASSPPQFQETQYF. The CDR3 DNA is TGTGCCAGCAGTCCACCACAGTTTCAAGAGACCCAGTACTTC. Based on the CDR3 plus reference TRBV28 and TRBJ2-5, the full variable domain is DVKVTQSSRYLVKRTGEKVFLECVQDMDHENMFWYRQDPGLGLRLIYFSYDVKMKEKGDIPEGYSVSREKKERFSLILESASTNQTSMYLCASSPPQFQETQYFGPGTRLLVL.

This clone came up once. The chain is built from TRBV18 and TRBJ2-5; possible D gene TRBD2, 6 bases. The CDR3 sequence is 13 residues long. Trimming cost V 3 bases and J 2 bases, with 7 bases left between them. CDR1 is KGHSH, CDR2 LQKENI, per germline. The CDR3 here is CASSPTSQETQYF. CDR3 nucleotides: TGTGCCAGCTCACCGACTAGTCAAGAGACCCAGTACTTC.

This clone is a singleton in its sample. The V and J genes are TRBV5-4 and TRBJ2-5; TRBD2 agrees at 7 bases. The CDR3 totals 15 residues. Losses at the gene ends were 4 bases for V and 5 bases for J; bases not matched to a gene: 11. Looked up from germline, CDR1 is SGHNT and CDR2 is YYREEE (reference sequence). Here the CDR3 reads CASSQGLVGEETQYF. The CDR3 region has the DNA TGTGCCAGCAGCCAAGGACTAGTAGGGGAGGAGACCCAGTACTTC.

This sequence joins TRBV7-2 and TRBJ2-3; 10 positions match TRBD2. V dropped 6 bases and J dropped 14; count of bases not matched to a gene: 14. This CDR3 is 14 amino acids long. The V gene's germline CDR1 is SGHTA and CDR2 FQGNSA. CDR3 residues: CASSEGLAGAKGYF. CDR3 coding DNA: TGTGCCAGCAGTGAGGGGCTAGCGGGGGCCAAGGGGTATTTT.

The chain recombines TRBV10-2 with TRBJ2-3; no definite D call. The CDR3 runs 13 residues. From germline, CDR1 is WSHSY and CDR2 SAAADI. Trimming cost V 7 bases and J 0 bases, with 8 bases left between them. CDR3 amino acids: CASNLASTDTQYF. The CDR3 nucleotides read TGCGCCAGCAACTTAGCTAGCACAGATACGCAGTATTTT.

The table lists this clone with a count of one. The chain combines TRBV24-1 with TRBJ2-1, with a possible D match to TRBD1 (6 bases). The V end was cut by 3 bases, the J end by 3 bases, with 11 bases between. The CDR3 spans 15 residues. In germline, CDR1 is KGHDR, CDR2 SFDVKD. The CDR3 DNA follows: TGTGCCACCAGTGATCCAGGGGACGGCTACAATGAGCAGTTCTTC. Translating gives CATSDPGDGYNEQFF.

The chain joins TRBV18 to TRBJ1-1; a possible D gene is TRBD1 (6 bases). V dropped 4 bases and J dropped 1 base, with 10 bases sitting between them. CDR1 is KGHSH and CDR2 is LQKENI in the germline V gene. This CDR3 comprises 14 residues. The CDR3: CASSQDSTNTEAFF. The CDR3 DNA reads as TGTGCCAGCTCACAGGACAGCACGAACACTGAAGCTTTCTTT.

This chain uses TRBV29-1 with TRBJ1-2; 9 nucleotides match TRBD1. V gave up 2 bases and J gave up 9 bases; unmatched junction bases: 7. In germline, CDR1 is SQVTM, CDR2 ANQGSEA. There are 13 residues in the CDR3. The CDR3 loop reads CSVETGGAWRYTF. CDR3 bases: TGCAGCGTTGAAACAGGGGGCGCGTGGCGCTACACCTTC.

On this clone: Other nucleotide sequences in the sample specify the same CDR3. V usage is TRBV7-2 and J usage is TRBJ1-2; 8 bases align to TRBD1. CDR1 and CDR2 from the germline V gene are SGHTA and FQGNSA. V trimming: 5 bases; J trimming: 2 bases; junction bases outside the gene matches: 4. The CDR3 spans 14 residues. CDR3 DNA sequence: TGTGCCAGCAGCCCTCGACAGGGGAACTATGGCTACACCTTC. The encoded protein is CASSPRQGNYGYTF.

V gene TRBV5-1 combines with J gene TRBJ2-7; 7 bases are shared with TRBD1. The ends lost 4 bases at V and 3 bases at J; junction bases unmatched: 7. CDR3 size: 14 residues. Germline assignment: CDR1 SGHRS and CDR2 YFSETQ. The CDR3 DNA is TGCGCCAGCAGCCGTGGGACAGCCGACTACGAGCAGTACTTC. Amino acids: CASSRGTADYEQYF.

This clone has a handful of counts. The chain couples TRBV21-1 to TRBJ2-7; the listed D gene, TRBD2, was not tested against the DNA. TRBV21-1 corresponds to a pseudogene. The CDR3 covers 13 residues. CDR3 sequence (DNA): TGTGCCAGTCGTCCACCTCCCGGGGGCGAGCAGTACTTC. Residues: CASRPPPGGEQYF.

V usage is TRBV2 and J usage is TRBJ2-5; D possibly corresponds to TRBD1 (5 bases). The germline V gene has CDR1 SNHLY and CDR2 FYNNEI. With 5 bases removed from V and 5 bases from J, the gap between germline ends came to 15 bases. The CDR3 runs to 14 residues. CDR3 in amino acids: CASSPYSKGETQYF. The DNA for the CDR3 is TGTGCCAGCAGTCCGTACAGCAAGGGGGAGACCCAGTACTTC.